This T cell receptor (beta chain) was sequenced for a study of blood T cells in healthy people across ages. There were healthy Caucasian individuals from Russia, aged about 6 to 95, serving as donors. Isolation recovered at least 7 million PBMCs from every sample. Extracted total RNA amounted to at least 6 micrograms for each sample. Points from the study as a whole: The diversity estimates, figures obtained from one million T cells, were considered underestimates.

V was clipped by 4 bases and J by 4 bases; unmatched bases: 19. Germline CDR1 MNHEY, CDR2 SMNVEV (reference sequence). CDR3 size: 21 residues. PCR was performed a second time for about 6 to 12 cycles using a sample-barcoded 5' primer and a J-beta primer mix. TCRdb re-derived calls from the 5' RACE reads in MiXCR, one entry per CDR3 protein. The sample holds roughly 1,800,000 distinct CDR3 sequences, around 48% seen once. With respect to this clonotype: Its cognate antigen is unknown.

The clonotype originates from a woman in her forties in good health. Sequencing input: blood. The chain uses TRBV27 and TRBJ2-1, with 13 bases identical to TRBD2. The CDR3 here is CASSSPAGLAGALDTYNEQFF. DNA of the CDR3: TGTGCCAGCAGTTCCCCCGCAGGACTAGCGGGGGCCCTCGACACGTACAATGAGCAGTTCTTC.